This TCR beta chain was identified during a study of T cells after yellow fever vaccination (dated by TCRdb to the late 2010s). About the study as a whole: The SMART-Seq v4 Ultra Low Input RNA kit was used to prepare libraries from fractions with low cell numbers. To follow T-cell clones before and after both primary and booster YFV17D yellow fever vaccination, bulk TCR alpha and beta repertoires underwent longitudinal sequencing. Two healthy male donors, one aged 18 to 29 and one aged 30 to 39 years, were included in the cohort. Blood samples were taken at several timepoints before and after primary and secondary immunization, and bulk PBMC replicates and cell subsets were isolated.

The treatment or condition label corresponds to: live attenuated yellow fever vaccine strain. Two biological replicates of bulk PBMCs were collected at each blood-draw timepoint. A standard Ficoll-Paque protocol was used to isolate PBMCs from peripheral blood. RNA was extracted with TriZol from bulk PBMCs, CD4 and CD8 fractions, and dextramer-positive and dextramer-negative fractions. With regard to this clonotype: Its binding antigen is unknown. One base away there is no much larger clone; base qualities are not given.

Synthesis of TCR cDNA relied on 5'RACE template switching, a step that introduced a universal primer site along with unique molecular identifiers. Priming for cDNA synthesis came from both the TCR alpha and TCR beta constant segments. Two PCR steps were used to amplify libraries, with sample barcodes and sequencing adapters being added in the second step. Sequencing of libraries was done on Illumina HiSeq 2500 (2x100 bp) or NovaSeq (2x150 bp). From the authors' description of their analysis: MIGEC was used to demultiplex reads and collapse the reads into UMI consensus sequences, and MiXCR was used for V(D)J alignment. Clonotypes responding to the vaccine were identified with edgeR on replicate PBMC samples, with the criteria of FDR below 0.01 and a log2 fold change above 5 up to day 15. Each bulk clonotype was labeled CD4 or CD8 based on which sequenced repertoire, CD4 or CD8, contained the clonotype at higher abundance. Clones were called with MiXCR by TCRdb after fastp trimmed the public reads at Q25, and only in-frame beta chains were retained. Merged by CDR3 protein, the rows form single entries marked with the most common genes and DNA. The V and J calls were not made by the authors but by TCRdb's processing. This sample lists hundreds of thousands of distinct CDR3 sequences; more than 9% were detected once. The top ten constitute 14% to 15% of the sample.

General findings and caveats noted by the study authors: Computational filtering was required because FACS-sorted repertoires could contain abundant contaminating clonotypes from the bulk population. The study included only a couple of donors, which limits how far the findings can be generalized. After the booster, most of the clones that had expanded following primary vaccination were detected again (almost 98% of CD4 and 80% to 90% of CD8), which suggests that memory was broadly maintained. A small fraction of clonotypes appeared in both the CD4 and CD8 compartments, likely as a result of convergent recombination. Compared with the primary T-cell response, the secondary T-cell response was weaker but faster, peaking on day 5 rather than day 15.

V is pared back by 5 bases and J by 0 bases, with 10 bases lying between the germline termini. Reading from cysteine to phenylalanine, the CDR3 counts 14 amino acids. Only the CDR3 region is kept as DNA, spanning 42 bases read in frame from base 1. As encoded in the germline V gene, CDR1 is ENHRY while CDR2 is SYGVKD. This specimen consisted of PBMCs, obtained on the day of the yellow fever booster vaccination. The TCR comes from a man aged 25 to 40 who received the YFV17D yellow fever vaccine. This sequence uses TRBV10-3 and TRBJ1-2; possibly the D gene is TRBD1, per 5 matching bases. The CDR3 protein is CAISSDIPNYGYTF. The nucleotide sequence reads as follows: TGTGCCATCAGTTCGGACATTCCTAACTATGGCTACACCTTC.